Here is one TCR beta chain with its context. Its recognized antigen is unknown. There are no base qualities to consult, and no much larger clone falls within one base. This record comes from a study of T cell responses to AZD1222 COVID-19 vaccine (dated by TCRdb to about 2021). Notes on the research overall: A total of approximately 240 trial participants underwent TCR sequencing, of whom 200 to 220 received two doses of AZD1222 and 26 received two doses of the MenACWY control vaccine. Trial participants were enrolled by age into subgroups of 18-55, 56-69 and 70-plus years, and about 150, 27 and 61 TCR-sequenced participants, respectively, were included in these subgroups.

As encoded in the germline V gene, CDR1 is SGHVS while CDR2 is FQNEAQ. The CDR3 covers 13 residues, taking in both the cysteine and the phenylalanine. The CDR3 DNA has 39 bases and is translated from base 1. V has 1 base trimmed and J has 8 bases trimmed; junction bases matching no gene number 2. Per the publication, the time point label means: about 28 days (+/-7) after the second vaccine dose. Because spike-specific TCR depth and breadth did not differ between the two schedules, AZD1222 recipients who got a second dose at roughly 4 weeks were pooled with those who got a second dose at roughly 12 weeks. The vaccinee samples were drawn from two UK trials, COV001 and COV002, one of which was a single-blind randomized controlled phase 2/3 trial testing AZD1222 (ChAdOx1 nCoV-19) in healthy adults. Trial participant PBMC samples were collected at day 0 and day 28 after the second dose for TCRbeta chain sequencing.

Results and caveats for the whole study, not just this receptor: The 56-69-year group was small, and its depth increase did not reach significance, likely because of low power. Most participants were white British and females outnumbered males, and the authors suggested that clonal diversity may have been underestimated. After two AZD1222 doses, spike-specific TCR breadth and depth were significantly higher than at day 0 and than in MenACWY recipients. No day 14 peak-response samples were available, so repertoires were characterized only after the peak T cell response. Vaccine-associated CD4 TCRs spanned the whole spike protein, with dominant responses in regions 160-218 and 743-854. Reportedly, close to half of the unique spike-specific TCRs recognized epitopes lying outside the regions that are mutated in the B.1.351 and B.1.1.7 variants. Conclusions about previously exposed vaccinees are limited, since just five or six AZD1222 recipients were seropositive for SARS-CoV-2 at baseline.

The CDR3 regions of human TCRbeta chains were analyzed by immunosequencing. The published analysis was carried out like this. Repertoire TCRs were matched against a reference library of SARS-CoV-2-specific TCRs generated with the MIRA antigen-specificity platform. Breadth meant the fraction of unique TCRs that were SARS-CoV-2-associated, whereas depth meant the fraction of total T cells that were SARS-CoV-2-associated. Each spike-specific TCR was assigned to its reactive spike region and to a CD4 or CD8 class using the MIRA data. Log10-transformed breadth and depth values were compared by one-way ANOVA with Sidak's multiple comparisons tests. TCRdb retrieved this table from immuneACCESS and kept in-frame rearrangements only. Not all clones are present; in checked studies, unresolved V genes account for under half, and no reason is known for the remainder. The V and J calls and clone size come from that table; D and trimming were worked out from the DNA. The sample profile shows about 130,000 clones; 91% of them were found once. The ten largest clonotypes hold 1.5% to 2% of the sample.

The input for sequencing was peripheral blood, taken 28 days after the second AZD1222 dose. This chain joins TRBV7-8 to TRBJ1-3, with 7 bases in between that match TRBD1. This TCR was recovered from an adult who received the AZD1222 COVID-19 vaccine. The sequenced DNA is TGTGCCAGCAGCTTAGACAGGGGAGACACCATATATTTT. Translated, it gives CASSLDRGDTIYF.